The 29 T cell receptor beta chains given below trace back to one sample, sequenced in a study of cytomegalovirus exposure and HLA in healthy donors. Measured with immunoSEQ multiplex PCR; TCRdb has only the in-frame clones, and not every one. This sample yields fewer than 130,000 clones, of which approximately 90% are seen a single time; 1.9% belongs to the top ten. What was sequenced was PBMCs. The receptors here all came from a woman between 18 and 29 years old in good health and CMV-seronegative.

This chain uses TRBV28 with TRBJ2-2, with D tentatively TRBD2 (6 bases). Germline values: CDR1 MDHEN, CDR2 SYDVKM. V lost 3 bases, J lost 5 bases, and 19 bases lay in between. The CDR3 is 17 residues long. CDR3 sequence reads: CASSLKGTLLGTGELFF. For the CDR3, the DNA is TGTGCCAGCAGTTTGAAAGGGACTCTCTTAGGTACCGGGGAGCTGTTTTTT.

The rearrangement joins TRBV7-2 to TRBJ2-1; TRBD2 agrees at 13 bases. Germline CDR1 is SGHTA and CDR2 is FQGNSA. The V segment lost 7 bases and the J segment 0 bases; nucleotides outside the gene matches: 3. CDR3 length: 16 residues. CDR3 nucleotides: TGTGCCAGCACCAGACTAGCGGGAGGCTCCTACAATGAGCAGTTCTTC. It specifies CASTRLAGGSYNEQFF.

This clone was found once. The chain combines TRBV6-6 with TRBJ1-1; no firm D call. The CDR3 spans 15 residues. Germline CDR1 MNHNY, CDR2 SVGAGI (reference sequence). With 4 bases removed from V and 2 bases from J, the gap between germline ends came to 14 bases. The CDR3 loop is CASSFSSSGNTEAFF. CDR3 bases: TGTGCCAGCAGTTTTTCGTCAAGCGGAAACACTGAAGCTTTCTTT.

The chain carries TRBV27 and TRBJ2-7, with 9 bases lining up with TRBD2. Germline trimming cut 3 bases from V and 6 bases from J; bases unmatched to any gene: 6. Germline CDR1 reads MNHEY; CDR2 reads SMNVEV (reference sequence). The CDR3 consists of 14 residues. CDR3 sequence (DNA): TGTGCCAGCAGTTTGTTTGGGACTAGCTCCGAGCAGTACTTC. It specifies CASSLFGTSSEQYF.

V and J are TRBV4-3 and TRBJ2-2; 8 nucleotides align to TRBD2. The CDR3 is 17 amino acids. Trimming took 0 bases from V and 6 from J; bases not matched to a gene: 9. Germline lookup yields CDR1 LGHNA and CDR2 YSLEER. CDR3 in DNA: TGCGCCAGCAGCCAAGATAGGGCGGGGGGCGCCGCCGGGGAGCTGTTTTTT. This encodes CASSQDRAGGAAGELFF.

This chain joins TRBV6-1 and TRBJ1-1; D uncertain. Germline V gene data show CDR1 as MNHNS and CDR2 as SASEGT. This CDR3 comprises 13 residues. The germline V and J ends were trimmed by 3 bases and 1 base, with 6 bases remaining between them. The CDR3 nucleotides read TGTGCCAGCAGTGACAGCGAGAACACTGAAGCTTTCTTT. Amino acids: CASSDSENTEAFF.

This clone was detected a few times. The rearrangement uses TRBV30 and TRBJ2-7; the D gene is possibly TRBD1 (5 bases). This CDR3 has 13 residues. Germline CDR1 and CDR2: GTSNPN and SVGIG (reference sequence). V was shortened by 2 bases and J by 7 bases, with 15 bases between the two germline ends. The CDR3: CAWSLGAAEEQYF. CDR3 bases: TGTGCCTGGAGTCTAGGGGCAGCTGAAGAGCAGTACTTC.

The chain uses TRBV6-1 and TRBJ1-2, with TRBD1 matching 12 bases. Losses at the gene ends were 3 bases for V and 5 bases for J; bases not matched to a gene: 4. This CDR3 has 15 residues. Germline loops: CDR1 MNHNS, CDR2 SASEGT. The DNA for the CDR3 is TGTGCCAGCAGTGAGGGGACAGGGGGCTTTTATGGCTACACCTTC. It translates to CASSEGTGGFYGYTF.

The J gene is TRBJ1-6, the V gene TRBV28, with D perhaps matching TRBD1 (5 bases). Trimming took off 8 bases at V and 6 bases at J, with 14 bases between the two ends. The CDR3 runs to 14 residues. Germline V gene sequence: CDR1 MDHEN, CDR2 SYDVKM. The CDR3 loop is CASEPQGSNSPLHF. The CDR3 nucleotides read TGTGCCAGCGAACCCCAGGGAAGTAATTCACCCCTCCACTTT.

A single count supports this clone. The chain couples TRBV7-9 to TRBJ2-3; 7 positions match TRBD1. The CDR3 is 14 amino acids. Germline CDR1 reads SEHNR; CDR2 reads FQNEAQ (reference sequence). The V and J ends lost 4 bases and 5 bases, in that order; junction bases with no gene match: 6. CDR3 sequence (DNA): TGTGCCAGCAGCTCTGGGACAGATCAAGATACGCAGTATTTT. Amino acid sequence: CASSSGTDQDTQYF.

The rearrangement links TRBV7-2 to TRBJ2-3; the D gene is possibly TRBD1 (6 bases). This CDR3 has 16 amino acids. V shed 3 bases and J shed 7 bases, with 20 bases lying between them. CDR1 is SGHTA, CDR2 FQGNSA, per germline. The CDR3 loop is CASSLPPSAGANTQYF. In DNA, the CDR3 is TGTGCCAGCAGCTTGCCCCCCTCGGCAGGGGCAAATACGCAGTATTTT.

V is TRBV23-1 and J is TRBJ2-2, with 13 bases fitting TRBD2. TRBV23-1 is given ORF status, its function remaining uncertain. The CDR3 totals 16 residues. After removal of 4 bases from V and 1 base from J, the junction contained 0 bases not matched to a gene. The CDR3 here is CASSRTSGRNTGELFF. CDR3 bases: TGCGCCAGCAGTCGGACTAGCGGGAGGAACACCGGGGAGCTGTTTTTT.

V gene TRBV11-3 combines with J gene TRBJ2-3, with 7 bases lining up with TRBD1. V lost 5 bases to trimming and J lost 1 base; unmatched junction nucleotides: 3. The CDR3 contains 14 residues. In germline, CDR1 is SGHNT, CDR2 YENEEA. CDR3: CASSPTGGTDTQYF. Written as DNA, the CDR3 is TGTGCCAGCAGCCCTACAGGGGGCACAGATACGCAGTATTTT. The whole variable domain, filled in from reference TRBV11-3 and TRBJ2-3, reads EAGVVQSPRYKIIEKKQPVAFWCNPISGHNTLYWYLQNLGQGPELLIRYENEEAVDDSQLPKDRFSAERLKGVDSTLKIQPAELGDSAVYLCASSPTGGTDTQYFGPGTRLTVL.

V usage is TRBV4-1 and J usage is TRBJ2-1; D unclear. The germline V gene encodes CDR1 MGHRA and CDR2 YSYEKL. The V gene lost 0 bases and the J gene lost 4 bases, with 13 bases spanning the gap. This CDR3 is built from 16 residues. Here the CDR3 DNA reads TGCGCCAGCAGCCAAGATGCGGCTTACCCATACAATGAGCAGTTCTTC. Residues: CASSQDAAYPYNEQFF.

The CDR3 DNA follows: TGTGCCAGCAGCCGACCGGGGGCAACTAATGAAAAACTGTTTTTT. Its protein product is CASSRPGATNEKLFF. The rearrangement links TRBV28 to TRBJ1-4; maybe TRBD1 (5 bases). V lost 6 bases and J 0 bases, leaving 11 bases between the germline ends. The CDR3 contains 15 residues. CDR1 MDHEN and CDR2 SYDVKM come from the germline V gene.

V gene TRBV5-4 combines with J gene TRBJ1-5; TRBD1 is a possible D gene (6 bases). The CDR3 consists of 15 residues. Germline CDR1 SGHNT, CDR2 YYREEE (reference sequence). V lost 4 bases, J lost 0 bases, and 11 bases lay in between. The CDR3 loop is CASSVQGYSNQPQHF. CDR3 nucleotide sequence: TGTGCCAGCAGCGTACAGGGTTATAGCAATCAGCCCCAGCATTTT.

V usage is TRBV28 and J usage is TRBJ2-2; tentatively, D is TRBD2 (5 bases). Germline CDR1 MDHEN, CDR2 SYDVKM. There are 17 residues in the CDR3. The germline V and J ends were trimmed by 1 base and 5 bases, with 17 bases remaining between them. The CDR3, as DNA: TGTGCCAGCAGTTTATCCGTGTCGGGGTTAAGTACCGGGGAGCTGTTTTTT. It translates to CASSLSVSGLSTGELFF.

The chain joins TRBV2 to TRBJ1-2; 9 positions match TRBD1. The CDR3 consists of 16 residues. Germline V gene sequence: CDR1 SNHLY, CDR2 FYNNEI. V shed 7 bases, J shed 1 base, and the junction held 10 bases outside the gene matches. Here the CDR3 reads CASTAARDRVNYGYTF. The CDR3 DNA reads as TGTGCCAGCACTGCCGCCCGGGACAGGGTTAACTATGGCTACACCTTC.

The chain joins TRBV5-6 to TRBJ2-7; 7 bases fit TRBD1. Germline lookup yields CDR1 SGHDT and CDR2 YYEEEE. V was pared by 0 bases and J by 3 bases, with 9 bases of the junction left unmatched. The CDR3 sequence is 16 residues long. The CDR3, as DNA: TGTGCCAGCAGCTTGGGTAGGGACAGCCGGGACTACGAGCAGTACTTC. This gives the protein CASSLGRDSRDYEQYF.

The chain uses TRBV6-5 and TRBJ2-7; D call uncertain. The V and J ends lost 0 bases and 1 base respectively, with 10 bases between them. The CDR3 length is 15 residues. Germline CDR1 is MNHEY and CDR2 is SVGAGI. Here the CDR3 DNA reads TGTGCCAGCAGTTACTCACACGTAAGATCCTACGAGCAGTACTTC. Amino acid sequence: CASSYSHVRSYEQYF.

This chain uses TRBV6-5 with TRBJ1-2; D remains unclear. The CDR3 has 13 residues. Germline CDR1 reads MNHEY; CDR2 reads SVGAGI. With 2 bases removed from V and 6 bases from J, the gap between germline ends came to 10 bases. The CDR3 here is CASSYKQSNGYTF. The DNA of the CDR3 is TGTGCCAGCAGTTACAAACAGTCGAATGGCTACACCTTC.

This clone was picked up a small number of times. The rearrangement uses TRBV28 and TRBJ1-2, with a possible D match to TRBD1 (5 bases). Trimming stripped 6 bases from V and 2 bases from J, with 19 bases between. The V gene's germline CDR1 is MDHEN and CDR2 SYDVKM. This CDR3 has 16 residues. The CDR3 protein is CASRDTTDHPNYGYTF. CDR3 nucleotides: TGTGCCAGCAGGGATACGACAGATCACCCGAACTATGGCTACACCTTC.

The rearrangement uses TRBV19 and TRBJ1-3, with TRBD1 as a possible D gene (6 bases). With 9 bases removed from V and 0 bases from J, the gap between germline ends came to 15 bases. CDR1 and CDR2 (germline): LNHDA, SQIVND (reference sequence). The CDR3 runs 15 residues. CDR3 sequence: CASGTPWSSGNTIYF. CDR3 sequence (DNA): TGTGCCAGCGGGACACCTTGGAGCTCTGGAAACACCATATATTTT.

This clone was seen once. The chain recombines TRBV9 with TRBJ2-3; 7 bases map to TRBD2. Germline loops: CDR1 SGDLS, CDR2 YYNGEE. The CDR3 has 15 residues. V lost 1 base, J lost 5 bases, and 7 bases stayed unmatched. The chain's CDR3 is CASSVMGGNEDTQYF. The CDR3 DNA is TGTGCCAGCAGCGTAATGGGGGGGAACGAAGATACGCAGTATTTT.

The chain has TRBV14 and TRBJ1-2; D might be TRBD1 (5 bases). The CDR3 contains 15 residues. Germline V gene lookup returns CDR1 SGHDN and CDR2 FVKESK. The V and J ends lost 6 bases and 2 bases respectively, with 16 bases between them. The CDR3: CASSAVTGLNYGYTF. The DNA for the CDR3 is TGTGCCAGCAGTGCTGTCACGGGACTGAACTATGGCTACACCTTC. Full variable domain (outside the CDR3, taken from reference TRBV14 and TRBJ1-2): EAGVTQFPSHSVIEKGQTVTLRCDPISGHDNLYWYRRVMGKEIKFLLHFVKESKQDESGMPNNRFLAERTGGTYSTLKVQPAELEDSGVYFCASSAVTGLNYGYTFGSGTRLTVV.

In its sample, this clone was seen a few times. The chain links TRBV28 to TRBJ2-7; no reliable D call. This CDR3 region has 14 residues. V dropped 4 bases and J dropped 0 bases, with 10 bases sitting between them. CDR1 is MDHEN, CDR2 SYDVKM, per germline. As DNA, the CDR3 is TGTGCCAGCAGTTCGACATTAAGCTCCTACGAGCAGTACTTC. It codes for CASSSTLSSYEQYF.

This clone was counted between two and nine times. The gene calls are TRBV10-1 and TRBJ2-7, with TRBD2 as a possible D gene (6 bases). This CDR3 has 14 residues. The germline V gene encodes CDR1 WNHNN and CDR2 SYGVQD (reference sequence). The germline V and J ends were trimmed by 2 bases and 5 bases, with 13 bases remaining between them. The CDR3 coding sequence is TGCGCCAGCAGTGAGGCAGGGAGGAGCCACGAGCAGTACTTC. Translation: CASSEAGRSHEQYF.

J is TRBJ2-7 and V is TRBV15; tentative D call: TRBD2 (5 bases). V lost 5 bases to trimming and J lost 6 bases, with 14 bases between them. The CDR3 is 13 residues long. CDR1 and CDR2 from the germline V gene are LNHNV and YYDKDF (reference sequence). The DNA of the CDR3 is TGTGCCACCAGCCCGGACTTACCTCTCGAGCAGTACTTC. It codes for CATSPDLPLEQYF.

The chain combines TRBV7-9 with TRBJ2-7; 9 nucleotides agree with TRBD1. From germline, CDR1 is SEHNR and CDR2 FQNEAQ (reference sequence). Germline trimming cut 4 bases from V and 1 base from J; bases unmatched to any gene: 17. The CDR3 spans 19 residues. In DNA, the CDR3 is TGTGCCAGCAGCTCCCAACATCCGGGACAGGGTTTGATGTCCTACGAGCAGTACTTC. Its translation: CASSSQHPGQGLMSYEQYF.